Each of the 2 T cell receptor beta chains below was sequenced from the same sample in a study of a mutant IDH1 vaccine in newly diagnosed glioma. Their cognate antigens are unknown. The assay was immunoSEQ multiplex PCR, and TCRdb's table has in-frame clones only and misses some. The sample has over 40,000 clones, around 87% seen once; the top ten hold around 1.5%. Described time point: week 35, safety follow-up. Every vaccination contained 300 ug of the mutant IDH1 20-mer peptide and was paired with topical imiquimod. Sequencing was performed on PBMCs, taken from a glioma patient whose treatment included an IDH1 peptide vaccine. The source of these receptors is a man in his forties with glioma.

V is TRBV30 and J is TRBJ2-7; 8 bases map to TRBD1. CDR3 length: 13 residues. V trimming: 3 bases; J trimming: 2 bases; junction bases outside the gene matches: 3. Germline V gene sequence: CDR1 GTSNPN, CDR2 SVGIG (reference sequence). DNA for the CDR3: TGTGCCTGGAGCGACAGGGGCACCTACGAGCAGTACGTC. Protein: CAWSDRGTYEQYV.

This chain links TRBV28 with TRBJ2-2; TRBD1 matches at 7 bases. The germline V gene has CDR1 MDHEN and CDR2 SYDVKM. This CDR3 has 15 residues. With V trimmed by 4 bases and J by 3 bases, 5 bases remained unmatched. CDR3 sequence (DNA): TGTGCCAGCAGTTCCGGGACAGCCTACACCGGGGAGCTGTTTTTT. It codes for CASSSGTAYTGELFF.